Listed here are 3 T cell receptor beta chains from one sample, sequenced in a study of T cells in Graves' hyperthyroidism and ophthalmopathy. The investigators amplified TCR beta CDR3 regions from RNA transcripts. TCR CDR3 regions were first amplified by RT-PCR with HTBI primers. In TCRdb, the multiplex PCR reads were re-called with MiXCR into one record per CDR3 protein. Among about 550,000 distinct CDR3 sequences listed, roughly 20% were seen once. Sequencing input: blood. All receptors come from a man aged 18 to 35 with Graves' hyperthyroidism.

At least ten counts were recorded for this clonotype. The chain employs TRBV6-1 and TRBJ2-7; either TRBD1 or TRBD2 may fit D (5 bases each). CDR1 MNHNS and CDR2 SASEGT come from the germline V gene. This CDR3 contains 13 residues. V gave up 6 bases and J gave up 2 bases, with 11 bases separating them. The CDR3 sequence is CASSRGSTYEQYF. The DNA of the CDR3 is TGTGCCAGCAGCCGGGGCTCGACCTACGAGCAGTACTTC.

V is TRBV2 and J is TRBJ2-2, with D unclear. CDR1 and CDR2 (germline): SNHLY, FYNNEI. Trimming took off 4 bases at V and 5 bases at J, with 11 bases between the two ends. The CDR3 has 14 amino acids. In DNA, the CDR3 is TGTGCCAGCAGTGGGGTAGGGCTGACCGGGGAGCTGTTTTTT. This encodes CASSGVGLTGELFF.

Comments on this clonotype: This may come from a read error, since a much larger clone is one base off. CDR3 sequence reads: CSVSQPYEQYV. Here the CDR3 DNA reads TGCAGTGTCTCGCAACCCTACGAGCAGTACGTC. The chain combines TRBV20-1 with TRBJ2-7; unclear D gene. Germline-derived CDR1 and CDR2 are DFQATT and SNEGSKA (reference sequence). The ends were cut back, 7 bases at V and 2 bases at J, with 9 bases in the middle. The length of the CDR3 is 11 residues.